This TCR beta chain was recorded in a study of technical replicates of blood from several donors. Generated by immunoSEQ multiplex PCR, the TCRdb table keeps only in-frame clones and is missing some. The sample has about 93,000 clones, about 95% seen once; the top ten hold roughly 0.28%. The V gene end was trimmed by 0 bases and the J gene end by 2 bases; junction bases not matched to a gene: 4. The germline CDR1 and CDR2 sequences are SGHRS and YFSETQ. This CDR3 has 18 residues. The V gene is TRBV5-1, the J gene TRBJ2-6; 11 positions agree with TRBD1. This TCR was sampled from a human donor in good health. The material sequenced was T cells isolated from PBMCs. CDR3 nucleotide sequence: TGCGCCAGCAGCTTGGCGGGACAGGGGGGGACTGGGGCCAACGTCCTGACTTTC. Amino acid sequence: CASSLAGQGGTGANVLTF.